This entry lists 24 T cell receptor beta chains sequenced from one sample in a study of blood T cell repertoires in COVID-19 (dated by TCRdb to the early 2020s). The library was produced with the immunoSEQ multiplex PCR assay. The source is immuneACCESS, and TCRdb retained only in-frame sequences with V and J called. Part of the clones is not carried over; for the studies checked, unresolved V genes explain less than half of this, and the remainder is unexplained. Within this sample are over 65,000 clones, with 70% to 85% of them counted one time only. The ten most abundant clones make up 16% of the sample. Sequenced input: peripheral blood. The receptors stem from a man older than 75 with active COVID-19.

The chain uses TRBV7-9 and TRBJ2-1; 9 bases agree with TRBD1. Unmatched junction bases numbered 14, after V lost 5 bases and J lost 6 bases. CDR3 length: 17 amino acids. Germline CDR1 is SEHNR and CDR2 is FQNEAQ (reference sequence). CDR3 DNA sequence: TGTGCCAGCAGCCCCCCTCTAGGGACAGGGTACCCCAATGAGCAGTTCTTC. Encoded protein: CASSPPLGTGYPNEQFF.

The CDR3 protein is CASSLASVGNTIYF. CDR3 nucleotide sequence: TGTGCCAGCAGCTTAGCGAGCGTGGGAAACACCATATATTTT. This sequence joins TRBV7-9 and TRBJ1-3, with D unresolved. The V gene lost 0 bases and the J gene lost 4 bases, with 7 bases spanning the gap. The CDR3 is made up of 14 amino acids. Germline CDR1 and CDR2: SEHNR and FQNEAQ (reference sequence). Looking up the rest from reference TRBV7-9 and TRBJ1-3 gives the full variable domain: DTGVSQNPRHKITKRGQNVTFRCDPISEHNRLYWYRQTLGQGPEFLTYFQNEAQLEKSRLLSDRFSAERPKGSFSTLEIQRTEQGDSAMYLCASSLASVGNTIYFGEGSWLTVV.

The CDR3 region is CASSLRREGSYNEQFF. DNA of the CDR3: TGTGCCAGCAGCTTACGGCGGGAGGGCTCCTACAATGAGCAGTTCTTC. This chain uses TRBV7-2 with TRBJ2-1; 9 nucleotides line up with TRBD2. The junction had 2 bases not matched to a gene; V was cut back by 2 bases and J by 0 bases. The CDR3 has 16 amino acids. Germline CDR1 and CDR2: SGHTA and FQGNSA.

Only a few counts were recorded for this clone. The chain combines TRBV6-2 or TRBV6-3 with TRBJ1-5; TRBD1 aligns across 7 bases. Trimming removed 2 bases from V and 2 bases from J; junction bases left unmatched: 3. Germline CDR1 is MNHEY and CDR2 is SVGEGT. The CDR3 is 15 residues long. The CDR3 is CASSYTGQGNQPQHF. DNA of the CDR3: TGTGCCAGCAGTTACACCGGACAGGGCAATCAGCCCCAGCATTTT.

This chain connects TRBV4-3 to TRBJ2-2; the D is unclear. The V end lost 0 bases, the J end lost 0 bases, and 8 bases lay between the germline ends. Germline V lookup: CDR1 LGHNA, CDR2 YSLEER. This CDR3 region has 16 residues. Here the CDR3 reads CASSQDAGPNTGELFF. In DNA, the CDR3 is TGCGCCAGCAGCCAAGATGCTGGGCCGAACACCGGGGAGCTGTTTTTT.

The V call is TRBV7-9, the J call TRBJ2-1; tentative D call: TRBD2 (5 bases). Trimming took 5 bases from V and 5 from J, leaving 19 bases between them. Germline V gene data show CDR1 as SEHNR and CDR2 as FQNEAQ (reference sequence). This CDR3 region has 16 residues. CDR3 coding DNA: TGTGCCAGCAGCCTACCCCGAGGGAGAGGGAACAATGAGCAGTTCTTC. As protein: CASSLPRGRGNNEQFF. Full variable domain (outside the CDR3, taken from reference TRBV7-9 and TRBJ2-1): DTGVSQNPRHKITKRGQNVTFRCDPISEHNRLYWYRQTLGQGPEFLTYFQNEAQLEKSRLLSDRFSAERPKGSFSTLEIQRTEQGDSAMYLCASSLPRGRGNNEQFFGPGTRLTVL.

J is TRBJ2-7 and V is TRBV29-1, with D perhaps TRBD1 (6 bases). Trimming cost V 4 bases and J 5 bases, with 12 bases left between them. Germline loops: CDR1 SQVTM, CDR2 ANQGSEA. CDR3 size: 12 residues. CDR3 region: CSVARGGDEQYF. CDR3 nucleotide sequence: TGCAGCGTTGCCAGGGGCGGAGACGAGCAGTACTTC.

The J gene is TRBJ1-4, the V gene TRBV5-1; weak D call: TRBD1 (5 bases). V dropped 4 bases and J dropped 0 bases, with 16 bases sitting between them. The germline CDR1 and CDR2 sequences are SGHRS and YFSETQ. The CDR3 is made up of 17 amino acids. The CDR3 nucleotides are TGCGCCAGCAGCCCGGCTGGCAGGGCTTCAACTAATGAAAAACTGTTTTTT. It is translated as CASSPAGRASTNEKLFF.

CDR3 in DNA: TGCGCCAGCAGCTTGGCCGACTCCGTCGAGCAGTACTTC. It translates to CASSLADSVEQYF. The chain links TRBV5-1 to TRBJ2-7; D unclear. The germline CDR1 and CDR2 sequences are SGHRS and YFSETQ. CDR3 length: 13 residues. V dropped 0 bases and J dropped 6 bases, with 10 bases sitting between them.

The chain links TRBV6-6 to TRBJ2-1, with 7 bases that match TRBD1. Germline values: CDR1 MNHNY, CDR2 SVGAGI (reference sequence). The trim removed 2 bases at V and 1 base at J, leaving 5 bases unmatched. This CDR3 contains 16 residues. CDR3 protein: CASSYLPGQSYNEQFF. CDR3 sequence (DNA): TGTGCCAGCAGTTACCTCCCGGGACAGTCCTACAATGAGCAGTTCTTC.

There are a few counts of this clone. The genes are TRBV7-8 and TRBJ1-1; D unclear. This CDR3 comprises 17 residues. Per germline, CDR1 SGHVS and CDR2 FQNEAQ. The V end lost 0 bases, the J end lost 0 bases, and 14 bases lay between the germline ends. CDR3 amino acids: CASSLANMRRLNTEAFF. The CDR3, as DNA: TGTGCCAGCAGCTTAGCTAATATGAGGCGACTGAACACTGAAGCTTTCTTT.

The chain is built from TRBV6-5 and TRBJ2-5, with a tentative D call TRBD2 (5 bases). Trimming cost V 6 bases and J 5 bases, with 16 bases left between them. The CDR3 extends over 14 amino acids. Germline CDR1 MNHEY, CDR2 SVGAGI. CDR3 sequence: CASSLRGISETQYF. The CDR3 DNA is TGTGCCAGCAGCCTTCGAGGGATCTCCGAGACCCAGTACTTC.

The chain has TRBV9 and TRBJ2-5; TRBD2 matches 13 bases. Trimming cost V 1 base and J 3 bases; bases outside gene matches: 6. Per germline, CDR1 SGDLS and CDR2 YYNGEE. The CDR3 spans 17 residues. CDR3 bases: TGTGCCAGCAGCGTAACTAGCGGGGGGGCCTCAAAAGAGACCCAGTACTTC. This codes for CASSVTSGGASKETQYF.

The chain couples TRBV28 to TRBJ1-2, with D unclear. CDR1 is MDHEN and CDR2 is SYDVKM in the germline V gene. The V gene lost 3 bases and the J gene lost 8 bases, with 13 bases spanning the gap. CDR3 size: 13 residues. The CDR3 nucleotides read TGTGCCAGCAGTTTCGGGGATTTGGTAGGCTACACCTTC. It specifies CASSFGDLVGYTF.

This clone was seen only once. The J gene is TRBJ2-5, the V gene TRBV11-3; TRBD2 matches 16 bases. V was clipped by 5 bases and J by 4 bases; unmatched bases: 10. CDR3 length: 18 amino acids. Germline V gene data show CDR1 as SGHNT and CDR2 as YENEEA. CDR3 region: CASSTGVGTSGGAETQYF. In nucleotides, the CDR3 is TGTGCCAGCAGCACTGGGGTCGGGACTAGCGGGGGGGCAGAGACCCAGTACTTC.

This clone has only a few counts. The gene calls are TRBV7-2 and TRBJ2-1; D gene unclear. Germline CDR1 reads SGHTA; CDR2 reads FQGNSA. The CDR3 totals 13 residues. Trimming left V 3 bases short and J 5 bases short, with 8 bases between. CDR3 region: CASSFNRDNEQFF. The CDR3 DNA sequence: TGTGCCAGCAGCTTCAACCGGGACAATGAGCAGTTCTTC.

The rearrangement links TRBV19 to TRBJ2-1; TRBD1 matches 7 bases. The CDR3 is 15 amino acids. Looked up from germline, CDR1 is LNHDA and CDR2 is SQIVND (reference sequence). Trimming took 3 bases from V and 4 from J; bases not matched to a gene: 6. The CDR3 is CASSMGQTGYNEQFF. DNA for the CDR3: TGTGCCAGTAGTATGGGACAGACCGGGTACAATGAGCAGTTCTTC.

About this clone: The same CDR3 can be traced to other DNA sequences in this sample. Written as DNA, the CDR3 is TGTGCCAGCAGCTTGGACAGATACGAGCAGTACTTC. This codes for CASSLDRYEQYF. This chain links TRBV12-3 or TRBV12-4 with TRBJ2-7; maybe TRBD1 (6 bases). Trimming cost V 6 bases and J 4 bases, with 10 bases left between them. The CDR3 covers 12 residues.

The chain employs TRBV4-2 and TRBJ2-1; perhaps TRBD2 as D (5 bases). Trimming cost V 3 bases and J 5 bases, with 11 bases left between them. Germline lookup yields CDR1 LGHNA and CDR2 YNFKEQ. This CDR3 has 14 residues. The chain's CDR3 is CASSHLGGDNEQFF. The CDR3 nucleotides read TGTGCCAGCAGCCACCTTGGAGGAGACAATGAGCAGTTCTTC.

The chain links TRBV19 to TRBJ2-7; TRBD1 is a possible D gene (6 bases). The CDR3 loop spans 13 amino acids. The germline V and J ends were trimmed by 6 bases and 5 bases, with 14 bases remaining between them. In germline, CDR1 is LNHDA, CDR2 SQIVND (reference sequence). The CDR3 protein is CASRGGTIHEQYF. Written as DNA, the CDR3 is TGTGCCAGTAGAGGGGGAACGATCCACGAGCAGTACTTC. Variable domain in full (rest from reference TRBV19 and TRBJ2-7): DGGITQSPKYLFRKEGQNVTLSCEQNLNHDAMYWYRQDPGQGLRLIYYSQIVNDFQKGDIAEGYSVSREKKESFPLTVTSAQKNPTAFYLCASRGGTIHEQYFGPGTRLTVT.

A few counts support this clone. The chain couples TRBV30 to TRBJ1-1; D is unclear. Trimming took 1 base from V and 1 from J, leaving 16 bases between them. Germline-derived CDR1 and CDR2 are GTSNPN and SVGIG (reference sequence). The CDR3 is 16 amino acids. As DNA, the CDR3 is TGTGCCTGGAGTGGCGGCCGAGGCAGCGGGAACACTGAAGCTTTCTTT. Protein: CAWSGGRGSGNTEAFF.

This sequence joins TRBV9 and TRBJ1-6, with a possible D match to TRBD1 (6 bases). Germline V lookup: CDR1 SGDLS, CDR2 YYNGEE. This CDR3 is built from 15 residues. Deletions cut 3 bases from V and 7 bases from J, with 14 bases between. DNA of the CDR3: TGTGCCAGCAGCGGACAAAACAGGGTGAATTCACCCCTCCACTTT. Amino acid sequence: CASSGQNRVNSPLHF.

V and J are TRBV7-3 and TRBJ2-1; 10 bases are a match to TRBD2. Germline V gene lookup returns CDR1 SGHTA and CDR2 FQGTGA. This CDR3 spans 15 amino acids. V dropped 5 bases and J dropped 7; count of bases not matched to a gene: 8. The CDR3 DNA sequence: TGTGCCAGCAGCCGTACTAGCGGGAAAGTTAATGAGCAGTTCTTC. Its protein is CASSRTSGKVNEQFF.

The chain carries TRBV19 and TRBJ1-1; tentative D call: TRBD1 (6 bases). Trimming shortened V by 5 bases and J by 6 bases, and 19 bases separated the two germline ends. This CDR3 contains 15 residues. Germline lookup yields CDR1 LNHDA and CDR2 SQIVND (reference sequence). The CDR3 sequence: CASSSPGHPGAEAFF. CDR3 nucleotide sequence: TGTGCCAGTAGTTCTCCGGGACACCCGGGTGCTGAAGCTTTCTTT.